This TCR beta chain derives from a study of T cells in Graves' hyperthyroidism and ophthalmopathy. Study summary: Peripheral blood collection took place at initial diagnosis, before any treatment. Study conclusions and caveats: Ophthalmopathy was predicted by the model a median of roughly 6.7 months ahead of onset.

Comment on this clonotype: Its antigen is currently unknown.

Amplified regions were TCR beta CDR3 sequences from RNA transcripts. First-round RT-PCR targeting the TCR CDR3 was performed with the HTBI primer set. TCRdb redid the calling of the multiplex PCR reads with MiXCR, one entry per CDR3 protein. The data show over 700,000 distinct CDR3 sequences, around 20% seen once. This CDR3 comprises 14 residues. CDR1 and CDR2 (germline): SEHNR, FQNEAQ (reference sequence). The V end was cut by 1 base, the J end by 10 bases, with 14 bases between. Uncontrolled infection, other autoimmune disease, pregnancy or lactation barred patients from enrollment. Ahead of any ophthalmopathy symptoms, the blood sample was obtained at the first diagnosis of hyperthyroidism.

The sequencing sample was made of blood. The rearrangement links TRBV7-9 to TRBJ2-1; D is possibly TRBD1 (5 bases). The receptor's source is a woman between 45 and 65 years old with Graves' hyperthyroidism that later progressed to Graves' ophthalmopathy. CDR3 sequence reads: CASSLGSGAREQFF. CDR3 coding DNA: TGTGCCAGCAGCTTAGGGTCTGGGGCCAGGGAGCAGTTCTTC.